Listed below are T cell receptor beta chains from one sample, sequenced in a study of Ad26.COV2.S vaccination and SARS-CoV-2 variants. TCRdb keeps only in-frame clones here, not all; method: immunoSEQ multiplex PCR. This table holds under 550,000 clones, approximately 90% found once. Sequenced material: peripheral blood, taken in a trial of Ad26.COV2.S vaccine versus placebo. All receptors come from a person aged 18 to 65 who received the Ad26.COV2.S COVID-19 vaccine or a placebo. Each CDR3 is given with its conserved first and last residue. A D gene is named only where the DNA matches it firmly. Size values are once, few and many counts, or a class for expanded clones, and some rows have none.

>TRBJ2-7|-|TRBD2|TRBV7-9
CASSLDRLAGRLEQYF
TGTGCCAGCAGCTTAGATAGGTTAGCGGGACGTCTTGAGCAGTACTTC
>TRBJ1-2|-|-|TRBV20-1
CSASNYGYTF
TGCAGTGCTAGCAACTATGGCTACACCTTC
>TRBJ2-7|few|-|TRBV29-1
CSVLGFDEQYF
TGCAGCGTTTTGGGGTTTGACGAGCAGTACTTC
>TRBJ2-5|-|TRBD2|TRBV7-2
CASSSSGHQETQYF
TGTGCCAGCAGCTCTAGCGGGCACCAAGAGACCCAGTACTTC
>TRBJ2-1|-|TRBD2|TRBV7-3
CASSRAGGASYNEQFF
TGTGCCAGCAGCCGAGCGGGAGGAGCATCCTACAATGAGCAGTTCTTC
>TRBJ2-7|-|-|TRBV10-1
CASSVGGSSYEQYF
TGCGCCAGCAGTGTTGGGGGGAGCTCCTACGAGCAGTACTTC
>TRBJ2-7|-|-|TRBV7-2
CASSWTAGESSYEQYF
TGTGCCAGCAGCTGGACCGCAGGGGAGAGCTCCTACGAGCAGTACTTC
>TRBJ1-6|-|-|TRBV28
CASSLVGGSEFF
TGTGCCAGCAGTTTAGTTGGCGGGTCCGAATTCTTT
>TRBJ1-5|-|TRBD1|TRBV24-1
CATSDPGTGGNQPQHF
TGTGCCACCAGTGACCCCGGGACAGGGGGGAATCAGCCCCAGCATTTT
>TRBJ2-3|-|TRBD2|TRBV27
CASSPGTSGGRTDTQYF
TGTGCCAGCAGTCCAGGGACTAGCGGGGGGAGAACAGATACGCAGTATTTT
>TRBJ2-7|once|TRBD2|TRBV10-3
CAISESTAGSGYEQYF
TGTGCCATCAGTGAGTCAACAGCGGGAAGTGGCTACGAGCAGTACTTC
>TRBJ2-1|-|TRBD2|TRBV9
CASSVVAGEGEQFF
TGTGCCAGCAGCGTAGTTGCGGGAGAGGGTGAGCAGTTCTTC
>TRBJ1-5|-|-|TRBV18
CASSARAEGNQPQHF
TGTGCCAGCTCAGCCCGAGCGGAGGGCAATCAGCCCCAGCATTTT